What follows is one T cell receptor beta chain and its context. The CDR3 is 15 residues long. V dropped 3 bases and J dropped 9; count of bases not matched to a gene: 13. CDR1 and CDR2 from the germline V gene are DFQATT and SNEGSKA (reference sequence). Individuals aged roughly 18 to 95 years were recruited from about two dozen US areas. Participants had their cohort set by participant-reported clinical history. This sample was included in a study of blood T cell repertoires in COVID-19. Study in general: In each case, the material was cDNA or gDNA derived from T cells, B-cell-depleted T cells, or PBMCs.

The data were produced by immunoSEQ multiplex PCR, yet TCRdb's version contains in-frame clones alone and is incomplete. The profile shows 250,000 to 300,000 clones, around nine tenths of them singletons. The receptor comes from a woman aged 40 to 50 who had recovered from COVID-19. Source material: PBMCs or T cells enriched from blood (not recorded which). This chain connects TRBV20-1 to TRBJ1-5, with TRBD1 identical over 8 bases. The CDR3 region has the DNA TGCAGTGCTAGTAGCCACGGGACAGGCTCGACGCCCCAGCATTTT. Protein sequence: CSASSHGTGSTPQHF.